This T cell receptor (beta chain) was sequenced during a study of shared clonotypes between healthy human individuals. The method was immunoSEQ multiplex PCR; TCRdb's version includes in-frame clones alone and lacks a portion of them. The table has 2 million to 2.5 million clones, roughly 93% seen once. V gave up 8 bases and J gave up 3 bases, with 5 bases separating them. Germline V gives CDR1 SQVTM, CDR2 ANQGSEA. The CDR3 has 9 residues. Whole-study findings and limits: Relative to memory subsets, naive subsets generally showed larger estimated richness.

There were no recent acute infections or vaccinations among the donors, who were healthy HIV-negative adults. Note on this clone: The antigen is not known.

The specimen sequenced was naive CD4+ T cells from PBMCs. As for subset: CD45RA+ positively selected. The chain is built from TRBV29-1 and TRBJ2-7, with D unclear. This TCR was recovered from a man between 18 and 35 years old in good health. Some clones in this sample may be carry-over from other donors' samples. The CDR3 bases are TGCAGCCCCGACTACGAGCAGTACTTC. This sequence encodes CSPDYEQYF.